This is a list of T cell receptor beta chains from one sample in a study of T-cell memory formation after mild COVID-19. MiXCR, applied by TCRdb to the 5' RACE reads, yields one record per CDR3 protein. The sample lists tens of thousands of distinct CDR3 sequences; 10% to 15% were seen once. The sequenced sample consisted of PBMCs or a T cell subset sorted from them (not recorded which). The receptors stem from a man younger than 30 who had mild COVID-19 (a few samples of this study predate the infection). Cell type and time point are not known. Both conserved end residues are part of each CDR3. The order of the fields is V gene, D gene, clone size, J gene, CDR3 protein, CDR3 DNA. D genes are given only for firm matches. Expanded clones get a size class; other rows say once, few or many, or leave the size out.

V: TRBV9
D: TRBD2
size: .
J: TRBJ2-3
CDR3: CASSSRGGGADTQYF
DNA: TGTGCCAGCAGCTCCCGGGGGGGTGGCGCAGATACGCAGTATTTT

V: TRBV5-1
D: .
size: many
J: TRBJ2-5
CDR3: CASSLPQETQYF
DNA: TGCGCCAGCAGCTTACCCCAAGAGACCCAGTACTTC

V: TRBV6-5
D: .
size: .
J: TRBJ2-6
CDR3: CASSYTRGSGANVLTF
DNA: TGTGCCAGCAGTTACACTCGGGGCTCTGGGGCCAACGTCCTGACTTTC

V: TRBV7-9
D: .
size: few
J: TRBJ1-1
CDR3: CASSLVAENTEAFF
DNA: TGTGCCAGCAGCTTAGTAGCAGAGAACACTGAAGCTTTCTTT

V: TRBV4-1
D: .
size: .
J: TRBJ1-1
CDR3: CASSFEGGRTNTEAFF
DNA: TGCGCCAGCAGTTTCGAGGGCGGCAGAACGAACACTGAAGCTTTCTTT

V: TRBV6-2/TRBV6-3
D: TRBD1
size: .
J: TRBJ2-5
CDR3: CASSPWTGESFVEETQYF
DNA: TGTGCCAGCAGTCCCTGGACAGGGGAGAGTTTTGTAGAAGAGACCCAGTACTTC

V: TRBV7-2
D: .
size: many
J: TRBJ2-5
CDR3: CASSLGYRETQYF
DNA: TGTGCCAGCAGCTTAGGATACAGAGAGACCCAGTACTTC

V: TRBV7-2
D: TRBD2
size: .
J: TRBJ2-1
CDR3: CASSLGPGLVANEQFF
DNA: TGTGCCAGCAGCTTAGGGCCGGGACTAGTGGCAAATGAGCAGTTCTTC

V: TRBV4-3
D: .
size: .
J: TRBJ2-2
CDR3: CASSQRVDPDTGELFF
DNA: TGCGCCAGCAGCCAGAGGGTGGATCCGGACACCGGGGAGCTGTTTTTT

V: TRBV2
D: .
size: many
J: TRBJ1-4
CDR3: CASAGANEKLFF
DNA: TGTGCCAGCGCTGGGGCTAATGAAAAACTGTTTTTT

V: TRBV4-1
D: .
size: few
J: TRBJ2-1
CDR3: CASSQWWEPPNNEQFF
DNA: TGCGCCAGCAGCCAATGGTGGGAGCCACCTAACAATGAGCAGTTCTTC

V: TRBV6-5
D: .
size: many
J: TRBJ1-1
CDR3: CASGPSLLTEAFF
DNA: TGTGCCAGCGGGCCGTCTCTTCTCACTGAAGCTTTCTTT

V: TRBV6-5
D: TRBD2
size: .
J: TRBJ2-3
CDR3: CASSRPVGAGGTDTQYF
DNA: TGTGCCAGCAGTCGCCCCGTTGGGGCGGGGGGCACAGATACGCAGTATTTT

V: TRBV4-1
D: .
size: .
J: TRBJ2-2
CDR3: CASSQDRASTGELFF
DNA: TGCGCCAGCAGCCAAGACAGGGCGAGCACCGGGGAGCTGTTTTTT

V: TRBV5-6
D: .
size: few
J: TRBJ2-5
CDR3: CASSFRVGQETQYF
DNA: TGTGCCAGCAGCTTTCGGGTCGGGCAAGAGACCCAGTACTTC

V: TRBV5-1
D: .
size: .
J: TRBJ1-2
CDR3: CASSLYRANYGYTF
DNA: TGCGCCAGCAGCTTGTACAGGGCTAACTATGGCTACACCTTC

V: TRBV24-1
D: TRBD1
size: few
J: TRBJ2-5
CDR3: CATSDLGGQQETQYF
DNA: TGTGCCACCAGTGATTTGGGGGGACAGCAAGAGACCCAGTACTTC

V: TRBV11-2
D: .
size: few
J: TRBJ2-2
CDR3: CASSLSPSNTGELFF
DNA: TGTGCCAGCAGCTTAAGTCCTTCCAACACCGGGGAGCTGTTTTTT

V: TRBV7-9
D: .
size: many
J: TRBJ2-1
CDR3: CASSPGNEQFF
DNA: TGTGCCAGCAGCCCGGGCAATGAGCAGTTCTTC

V: TRBV12-3/TRBV12-4
D: TRBD1
size: once
J: TRBJ1-1
CDR3: CASSPGGWTEAFF
DNA: TGTGCCAGCAGCCCAGGGGGTTGGACTGAAGCTTTCTTT

V: TRBV12-3/TRBV12-4
D: TRBD2
size: .
J: TRBJ2-3
CDR3: CASSWTSQDTQYF
DNA: TGTGCCAGCAGTTGGACTAGTCAAGATACGCAGTATTTT

V: TRBV7-2
D: .
size: few
J: TRBJ2-5
CDR3: CASSLEYVGQETQYF
DNA: TGTGCCAGCAGCTTAGAGTATGTCGGCCAAGAGACCCAGTACTTC

V: TRBV7-9
D: .
size: .
J: TRBJ1-6
CDR3: CASSLSFGNSPLHF
DNA: TGTGCCAGCAGCTTAAGTTTCGGGAATTCACCCCTCCACTTT

V: TRBV5-1
D: TRBD1
size: few
J: TRBJ1-2
CDR3: CASSVGTANYGYTF
DNA: TGCGCCAGCAGCGTCGGGACAGCTAACTATGGCTACACCTTC

V: TRBV28
D: .
size: .
J: TRBJ2-6
CDR3: CASRSPGQKQSGANVLTF
DNA: TGTGCCAGCAGGTCCCCCGGCCAGAAACAGTCTGGGGCCAACGTCCTGACTTTC

V: TRBV21-1
D: .
size: .
J: TRBJ1-5
CDR3: CASSKPGLDQPQHF
DNA: TGTGCCAGCAGCAAACCGGGTTTGGATCAGCCCCAGCATTTT